Below, 20 T cell receptor beta chains from the same sample are listed, as sequenced in a study of CD8 T cells in Susac syndrome. Random-hexamer reverse transcription was applied to roughly 0.5 to 1 ug RNA. TCRdb reprocessed the immunoSEQ multiplex PCR reads via MiXCR and lists one record per CDR3 protein. In the table there are under 200,000 distinct CDR3 sequences, 85% to 95% of which are singletons. The sequenced material came from CD8+ T cells from PBMCs. These receptors were collected from a human donor with multiple sclerosis.

V is TRBV30 and J is TRBJ2-5; TRBD2 matches at 9 bases. V was clipped by 5 bases and J by 2 bases; unmatched bases: 6. The CDR3 length is 14 residues. Germline V gene sequence: CDR1 GTSNPN, CDR2 SVGIG (reference sequence). For the CDR3, the DNA is TGTGCCTGGGGAAGACTAGCGGAACAAGAGACCCAGTACTTC. This encodes CAWGRLAEQETQYF. The full variable domain, its missing parts supplied by reference TRBV30 and TRBJ2-5, is SQTIHQWPATLVQPVGSPLSLECTVEGTSNPNLYWYRQAAGRGLQLLFYSVGIGQISSEVPQNLSASRPQDRQFILSSKKLLLSDSGFYLCAWGRLAEQETQYFGPGTRLLVL.

The V call is TRBV29-1, the J call TRBJ2-7; D may be TRBD2 (7 bases). Trimming removed 7 bases from V and 2 bases from J, with 18 bases in between. This CDR3 has 14 amino acids. From germline, CDR1 is SQVTM and CDR2 ANQGSEA. CDR3 amino acids: CSAREGGSAYEQYF. CDR3 sequence (DNA): TGCAGCGCACGAGAGGGGGGGTCAGCCTACGAGCAGTACTTC.

The genes are TRBV12-3 or TRBV12-4 and TRBJ2-7, with D tentatively TRBD1 or TRBD2 (6 bases each). V gave up 8 bases and J gave up 2 bases, with 16 bases separating them. CDR3 length: 14 amino acids. The CDR3 nucleotides read TGTGCCAGCGGAGAGACAGGACTAACCTACGAGCAGTACTTC. Translated, it gives CASGETGLTYEQYF.

The V call is TRBV28, the J call TRBJ2-1, with 8 positions matching TRBD2. V lost 8 bases, J lost 8 bases, and 14 bases stayed unmatched. This CDR3 comprises 15 residues. In germline, CDR1 is MDHEN, CDR2 SYDVKM. The CDR3 nucleotides are TGTGCCAGCCGAGGACTAGCCAGAGAGGGGCATGAGCAGTTCTTC. Translated: CASRGLAREGHEQFF.

V is TRBV7-8 and J is TRBJ1-5; the D gene is possibly TRBD1 (5 bases). The germline gives CDR1 SGHVS, CDR2 FQNEAQ. The CDR3 is 12 amino acids. V lost 1 base to trimming and J lost 10 bases, with 8 bases between them. The CDR3 reads CASSLGGHPQHF. The CDR3 DNA is TGTGCCAGCAGCTTAGGCGGACACCCCCAGCATTTT.

The rearrangement uses TRBV6-5 and TRBJ2-7; 10 positions match TRBD1. V was pared by 6 bases and J by 6 bases, with 8 bases of the junction left unmatched. The CDR3 loop spans 14 amino acids. Per the germline V gene, CDR1 is MNHEY and CDR2 is SVGAGI. The CDR3 nucleotides are TGTGCCAGCAGGTCCGGGACAGGGGATAGCGAGCAGTACTTC. Amino acids: CASRSGTGDSEQYF.

This chain connects TRBV5-1 to TRBJ2-1; 14 bases are shared with TRBD2. The V gene end was trimmed by 3 bases and the J gene end by 10 bases; junction bases not matched to a gene: 6. This CDR3 contains 15 residues. Per the germline V gene, CDR1 is SGHRS and CDR2 is YFSETQ. DNA of the CDR3: TGCGCCAGCAGCTGGACTAGCGGGAGGTCTAGCGAGCAGTTCTTC. It specifies CASSWTSGRSSEQFF.

This sequence joins TRBV7-9 and TRBJ2-1; unclear D gene. This CDR3 has 14 residues. Per the germline V gene, CDR1 is SEHNR and CDR2 is FQNEAQ (reference sequence). V was clipped by 0 bases and J by 8 bases, with 11 bases between them. In DNA, the CDR3 is TGTGCCAGCAGCTTAGCTCATGGGTCGGATGAGCAGTTCTTC. The encoded protein is CASSLAHGSDEQFF.

The chain is built from TRBV9 and TRBJ2-7, with 10 nucleotides matching TRBD1. In germline, CDR1 is SGDLS, CDR2 YYNGEE. The CDR3 loop spans 15 amino acids. The V gene end was trimmed by 0 bases and the J gene end by 7 bases; junction bases not matched to a gene: 7. The CDR3, as DNA: TGTGCCAGCAGCGTAGAGGGGACAGGGGTCGGGGAGCAGTACTTC. This translates into CASSVEGTGVGEQYF.

The genes are TRBV21-1 and TRBJ2-7. TRBV21-1 is a listed pseudogene. This CDR3 has 12 residues. CDR3 bases: TGTGCCAGCAGCAATTCCCCTCACGAGCAGTACTTC. Its translation is CASSNSPHEQYF.

The V gene is TRBV12-5, the J gene TRBJ2-5; the D gene is possibly TRBD1 (6 bases). The CDR3 consists of 16 residues. Trimming took off 2 bases at V and 4 bases at J, with 17 bases between the two ends. Germline CDR1 LGHNT, CDR2 FRNRAP. CDR3 sequence reads: CASGLNGQPLGETQYF. CDR3 nucleotides: TGTGCTAGTGGTTTGAACGGACAGCCGTTGGGAGAGACCCAGTACTTC.

This chain uses TRBV7-9 with TRBJ2-7; 11 nucleotides align to TRBD1. This CDR3 region has 13 residues. Trimming cost V 5 bases and J 6 bases; bases outside gene matches: 3. The germline gives CDR1 SEHNR, CDR2 FQNEAQ (reference sequence). CDR3 protein: CASSADRGREQYF. The CDR3 coding sequence is TGTGCCAGCAGCGCGGACAGGGGGCGCGAGCAGTACTTC.

A single count supports this clonotype. This chain links TRBV27 with TRBJ1-1, with D maybe TRBD1 (5 bases). The germline V gene encodes CDR1 MNHEY and CDR2 SMNVEV (reference sequence). With 5 bases removed from V and 3 bases from J, the gap between germline ends came to 16 bases. The CDR3 covers 15 residues. Here the CDR3 reads CASSPSQPGYTEAFF. Here the CDR3 DNA reads TGTGCCAGCAGTCCATCTCAACCAGGGTACACTGAAGCTTTCTTT.

The CDR3 DNA is TGCAGTGCTAGAGATACGACTAGCCCGACGGGGACCTACAATGAGCAGTTCTTC. It yields the protein CSARDTTSPTGTYNEQFF. V is TRBV20-1 and J is TRBJ2-1; 7 bases are a match to TRBD2. From germline, CDR1 is DFQATT and CDR2 SNEGSKA (reference sequence). The CDR3 length is 18 residues. V shed 0 bases and J 2 bases; nucleotides not matched to a gene: 13.

J is TRBJ2-5 and V is TRBV9, with 13 bases lining up with TRBD2. Unmatched junction bases numbered 5, after V lost 3 bases and J lost 3 bases. The CDR3 spans 16 residues. Per the germline V gene, CDR1 is SGDLS and CDR2 is YYNGEE. The CDR3 sequence is CASSEGLAGVKETQYF. The CDR3, as DNA: TGTGCCAGCAGCGAAGGACTAGCGGGGGTAAAAGAGACCCAGTACTTC.

This sequence joins TRBV7-3 and TRBJ2-5; weak D call: TRBD1 (5 bases). The CDR3 extends over 13 amino acids. Trimming removed 4 bases at V and 0 bases at J, with 6 bases between. Germline V gene data show CDR1 as SGHTA and CDR2 as FQGTGA. DNA of the CDR3: TGTGCCAGCAGCTCAGGGTACCAAGAGACCCAGTACTTC. Translating it yields CASSSGYQETQYF.

The chain combines TRBV5-1 with TRBJ1-1; perhaps TRBD1 as D (6 bases). The CDR3 length is 15 residues. Trimming stripped 2 bases from V and 2 bases from J, with 13 bases between. The germline CDR1 and CDR2 sequences are SGHRS and YFSETQ. This CDR3 reads CASSFLQGDNTEAFF. The CDR3 DNA is TGCGCCAGCAGCTTCTTACAGGGAGACAACACTGAAGCTTTCTTT.

The V and J genes are TRBV6-5 and TRBJ2-7; D gene ambiguous. This CDR3 region has 14 residues. Germline V gene sequence: CDR1 MNHEY, CDR2 SVGAGI. Deletions cut 8 bases from V and 1 base from J, with 15 bases between. The CDR3 DNA sequence: TGTGCCAGCGGCATCGGGTCGCAGTCCTACGAGCAGTACTTC. It codes for CASGIGSQSYEQYF.

The V call is TRBV27, the J call TRBJ1-4, with D possibly being TRBD1 (6 bases). The CDR3 totals 14 residues. CDR1 MNHEY and CDR2 SMNVEV come from the germline V gene (reference sequence). Trimming left V 3 bases short and J 7 bases short, with 12 bases between. Here the CDR3 reads CASSFEGGTEKLFF. DNA of the CDR3: TGTGCCAGCAGTTTCGAGGGGGGGACTGAAAAACTGTTTTTT.

This clonotype was seen a single time. V gene TRBV18 combines with J gene TRBJ2-5, with TRBD2 matching 7 bases. V was clipped by 0 bases and J by 2 bases; unmatched bases: 0. The CDR3 loop spans 14 amino acids. Germline V gene lookup returns CDR1 KGHSH and CDR2 LQKENI. DNA for the CDR3: TGTGCCAGCTCACCACCTAGCGGGCAAGAGACCCAGTACTTC. Protein: CASSPPSGQETQYF. The full variable domain, completed using reference TRBV18 and TRBJ2-5, is NAGVMQNPRHLVRRRGQEARLRCSPMKGHSHVYWYRQLPEEGLKFMVYLQKENIIDESGMPKERFSAEFPKEGPSILRIQQVVRGDSAAYFCASSPPSGQETQYFGPGTRLLVL.